These T cell receptor beta chains were read from a single sample in a study of monozygotic twins with cystic fibrosis. The protocol was immunoSEQ multiplex PCR, while the TCRdb copy is restricted to in-frame clones and leaves out a portion. Of around 10,000 clones detected, around 97% appear once; the ten largest clones hold about 0.79%. Sequenced input: blood. The receptors originated from a boy aged 5-17 years with cystic fibrosis. The CDR3 runs from the conserved cysteine through the conserved F or W. D genes are given only for firm matches. Where a row states a size, it is once, few, many or the class of an expanded clone; other rows omit it.

j_call clone_size d_call v_call cdr3_nt cdr3_aa
TRBJ1-2 once NA TRBV18 TGTGCCAGCTCACCACCGTCAGTCAGGGGCGTCGATGGCTACACCTTC CASSPPSVRGVDGYTF
TRBJ2-7 NA NA TRBV9 TGTGCCAGCAGCGTGGGGCGGGACCCCATCGACGAGCAGTACTTC CASSVGRDPIDEQYF
TRBJ1-4 NA NA TRBV5-1 TGCGCCAGCAGCCGAAGCGGGTCTAATGAAAAACTGTTTTTT CASSRSGSNEKLFF
TRBJ2-7 NA NA TRBV19 TGTGCCAGTACAAACAGCTATAACTCCTACGAGCAGTACTTC CASTNSYNSYEQYF
TRBJ1-5 NA NA TRBV10-3 TGTGCCATCAGTACCCAGGGGCCGGGCAATCAGCCCCAGCATTTT CAISTQGPGNQPQHF
TRBJ2-3 NA NA TRBV28 TGTGCCAGCAGTTTTACCGATACGCAGTATTTT CASSFTDTQYF
TRBJ1-1 few NA TRBV20-1 TGCAGCGCCCTATTCGGCACTGAAGCTTTCTTT CSALFGTEAFF
TRBJ2-7 once TRBD2 TRBV4-1 TGCGCCAGCAGCTCCCACAGGGCTTTTCTGCGGGAGGTCCTCTACGAGCAGTACTTC CASSSHRAFLREVLYEQYF
TRBJ1-6 NA NA TRBV11-2 TGTGCCAGCAGCACTAGGGGAACAGCGAGCTCCTATAATTCACCCCTCCACTTT CASSTRGTASSYNSPLHF
TRBJ1-3 NA TRBD1 TRBV11-2 TGTGCCAGCAGCTCACCCGGGACAGGCTTTGGAAACACCATATATTTT CASSSPGTGFGNTIYF
TRBJ2-5 NA NA TRBV4-2 TGTGCCAGCAGCCCTTTGGGGGACCAAGAGACCCAGTACTTC CASSPLGDQETQYF
TRBJ2-7 NA NA TRBV30 TGTGCCTGGAGTGTACAGGTAGGCGAGCAGTACTTC CAWSVQVGEQYF
TRBJ2-6 NA NA TRBV5-4 TGTGCCAGCAGCTTGTCATCTGGGGCCAACGTCCTGACTTTC CASSLSSGANVLTF
TRBJ2-1 NA TRBD1 TRBV5-1 TGCGCCAGCAGCTCCTACCGGGACAGGGGGTACAATGAGCAGTTCTTC CASSSYRDRGYNEQFF
TRBJ1-4 NA TRBD1 TRBV28 TGTGCCAGCAGGGGACAGGGGGGGGGTGAAAAACTGTTTTTT CASRGQGGGEKLFF
TRBJ1-5 NA TRBD1 TRBV25-1 TGTGCCAGCATTCCCCGGGACAGGGCGTGGCAGCCCCAGCATTTT CASIPRDRAWQPQHF
TRBJ1-1 once NA TRBV6-7 TGTGCCAGCAGTTCCACCCCTTGGGAGGGAGCTTTCTTT CASSSTPWEGAFF
TRBJ1-5 NA TRBD1 TRBV2 TGTGCCAGCAGTTCTGGACAGGGCCAGTTTACCCAGCATTTT CASSSGQGQFTQHF
TRBJ1-5 once NA TRBV25-1 TGTGCCAGCAGTGGGGGGCAGGGGATCAAGCCCCAGCATTTT CASSGGQGIKPQHF
TRBJ1-2 NA NA TRBV6-5 TGTGCCAGCAGTTACTCGGTACTGCAACTCTATGGCTACACCTTC CASSYSVLQLYGYTF
TRBJ1-1 NA TRBD1 TRBV12-5 TGTGCTAGTGGTTTGACCACCGGACAGGGGTACACTGAAGCTTTCTTT CASGLTTGQGYTEAFF
TRBJ1-5 few NA TRBV6-6 TGTGCCAGCAGCTCCGGGGGCGCTCATCAGCCCCAGCATTTT CASSSGGAHQPQHF
TRBJ1-4 NA NA TRBV30 TGTGCCTGGGTACGAGATGAAAAACTGTTTTTT CAWVRDEKLFF
TRBJ1-3 NA NA TRBV19 TGTGCCAGTAGTGCACGGGGACGGGTCCTGAGTTTT CASSARGRVLSF
TRBJ1-5 NA NA TRBV13 TGTGCCAGCAGCTTAGGGGGCCCCAATCAGCCCCAGCATTTT CASSLGGPNQPQHF
TRBJ2-7 NA TRBD1 TRBV27 TGTGCCAGCAGCCCCAGCCCCAGACAGGGGGCGTTTAGGCAGCAGTACTTC CASSPSPRQGAFRQQYF
TRBJ2-7 NA NA TRBV5-6 TGTGCCAGCAGCTTGGGGGACATGAGAGCCTACGAGCAGTACTTC CASSLGDMRAYEQYF
TRBJ2-1 NA TRBD2 TRBV6-1 TGTGCCAGCAGTGAAAATAAGGGACTAGCGGGGGCCTACAATGAGCAGTTCTTC CASSENKGLAGAYNEQFF
TRBJ1-4 NA TRBD1 TRBV7-9 TGTGCCAGCAGCTCCACAGGGGCTGCGAAACTGTTTTTT CASSSTGAAKLFF
TRBJ1-2 NA NA TRBV9 TGTGCCAGCAGCCCCCCCCCGACCCTCCAGACTCGGCTTAGAGCTAACTATGGCTACACCTTC CASSPPPTLQTRLRANYGYTF
TRBJ2-5 NA NA TRBV5-6 TGTGCCAGCAGCTGGGGCCCCAGGGGAAGGGATCAAGAGACCCAGTACTTC CASSWGPRGRDQETQYF
TRBJ2-2 NA NA TRBV15 TGTGCCCGCGAACAGGGAACCGGGGAGCTGTTTTTT CAREQGTGELFF
TRBJ2-3 NA TRBD1 TRBV15 TGTGCCACCAGCAGAGGGGGACAGTCTAGCACAGATACGCAGTATTTT CATSRGGQSSTDTQYF
TRBJ1-1 NA NA TRBV6-5 TGTGCCAGCTCCCTGTCTCAGACCCTTAACACTGAAGCTTTCTTT CASSLSQTLNTEAFF
TRBJ1-4 NA NA TRBV30 TGTGCCTGGGGGCGCCCGGACAGACCAAATGAAAAACTGTTTTTT CAWGRPDRPNEKLFF
TRBJ1-5 NA TRBD1 TRBV2 TGTGCCAGCAGGGGCACAGGGGGTAGCAATCAGCCCCAGCATTTT CASRGTGGSNQPQHF
TRBJ1-1 NA TRBD1 TRBV6-5 TGTGCCAGCAGTTACGCAGGGGGGTACACTGAAGCTTTCTTT CASSYAGGYTEAFF
TRBJ2-7 NA NA TRBV7-2 TGTGCCAGCAGCTTAAAAGCGGAACAGGGCAGCTACGAGCAGTACTTC CASSLKAEQGSYEQYF
TRBJ1-3 NA NA TRBV5-4 TGTGCCAGCAGCTTGGGTGGGAGGGTCTCTGGAAACACCATATATTTT CASSLGGRVSGNTIYF
TRBJ2-1 NA NA TRBV6-4 TGTGCCAGCAGTGTGATGAGGGGTAACTACAATGAGCAGTTCTTC CASSVMRGNYNEQFF
TRBJ2-2 once TRBD2 TRBV7-2 TGTGCCAGCAGCTTACGTCCAGCGGGGGGAACGAACACCGGGGAGCTGTTTTTT CASSLRPAGGTNTGELFF
TRBJ2-5 once NA TRBV7-2 TGTGCCAGCACCTTATGGAGGGGCGGTGAGACCCAGTACTTC CASTLWRGGETQYF
TRBJ2-7 NA NA TRBV5-1 TGCGCCAGCAGCTTGAATTACTACGAGCAGTACTTC CASSLNYYEQYF
TRBJ1-5 NA NA TRBV2 TGTGCCAGCAGTCAGGGCCGCGGGGGCAATCAGCCCCAGCATTTT CASSQGRGGNQPQHF
TRBJ2-7 once TRBD1 TRBV23-1 TGCGCCAGCGTACCGGGACAGGGGTCTTCCTACGAGCAGTACTTC CASVPGQGSSYEQYF
TRBJ1-3 NA NA TRBV9 TGTGCCAGCACAGGGCCTGGAAACACCATATATTTT CASTGPGNTIYF
TRBJ1-1 NA NA TRBV7-3 TGTGCCAGCAGCTTGGGGGGGTCCGACACTGAAGCTTTCTTT CASSLGGSDTEAFF
TRBJ1-1 once NA TRBV6-1 TGTGCCAGCAGTGATATACTCAGGACAGCCGCGAACACTGAAGCTTTCTTT CASSDILRTAANTEAFF
TRBJ1-4 NA NA TRBV6-5 TGTGCCAGCAGTTACTCGGGGCGGCAGGGGCAGGAAAAACTGTTTTTT CASSYSGRQGQEKLFF
TRBJ2-5 NA NA TRBV7-3 TGTGCCAGCAGCTTTCGAGGGGAGACCCAGTACTTC CASSFRGETQYF
TRBJ2-3 NA NA TRBV28 TGTGCCAGCAGTTTATCGCGACAGGCCTTCGCAGATACGCAGTATTTT CASSLSRQAFADTQYF
TRBJ1-6 NA TRBD1 TRBV28 TGTGCCAGCAGAGAATACAGGGGGCCGTACAATTCACCCCTCCACTTT CASREYRGPYNSPLHF
TRBJ1-1 NA NA TRBV7-9 TGTGCCAGCAGCTTAGCTTCCGACAGGAACACTGAAGCTTTCTTT CASSLASDRNTEAFF
TRBJ1-5 NA NA TRBV30 TGTGCCTGGAGGGCCGGGACCGGGAGCAATCAGCCCCAGCATTTT CAWRAGTGSNQPQHF
TRBJ1-2 once TRBD1 TRBV10-3 TGTGCCATCAGCCACGACAGGGGGTCAGACTATGGCTACACCTTC CAISHDRGSDYGYTF
TRBJ1-6 NA NA TRBV2 TGTGCCATTATCCGGGGGGGGATCTGGTCGGAATCACCCCTCCACTTT CAIIRGGIWSESPLHF
TRBJ2-3 NA NA TRBV11-3 TGTGCCAGCAGCTTTACTCCGGGGCCCACAGATACGCAGTATTTT CASSFTPGPTDTQYF
TRBJ2-3 NA TRBD2 TRBV11-2 TGTGCCAGCAGCTTAGATCCTCAGGGTAGCGGGAGTTTTGATACGCAGTATTTT CASSLDPQGSGSFDTQYF